The clone carrying this T cell receptor beta chain has a handful of counts. Together with a sample-barcoded 5' primer, a J-beta primer mix was included in a second PCR lasting about 6 to 11 cycles. TCRdb analysed the 5' RACE reads with MiXCR anew, one entry per CDR3 protein. The data hold about 1 million distinct CDR3 sequences, with roughly 24% observed a single time. This CDR3 has 15 residues. The germline CDR1 and CDR2 sequences are SEHNR and FQNEAQ (reference sequence). V trimming: 4 bases; J trimming: 4 bases; junction bases outside the gene matches: 8. This sample was taken from a study of blood T cells in healthy people across ages. This sample also belongs to another study, concerning T cells of mothers and their children. From that paper: The people who donated were a few healthy Caucasian mothers and their six children. The study obtained over 8 million TCR beta CDR3 reads per mother and 2.5 million to 3 million per child. The study found thymic selection shapes TCR recombination output similarly in related and unrelated pairs.

Sequenced material: blood. The chain links TRBV7-9 to TRBJ1-1, with 8 bases matching TRBD1. This TCR derives from a girl aged 2 to 9 in good health. The CDR3 sequence: CASSSRQGAATEAFF. CDR3 coding DNA: TGTGCCAGCAGCTCCCGCCAGGGGGCGGCCACTGAAGCTTTCTTT.